The sequence of this TCR beta chain was determined in a study of shared clonotypes between healthy human individuals. Study-wide results and caveats: The diversity represented, both genetic and in exposure history, was limited by few donors.

From germline, CDR1 is ENHRY and CDR2 SYGVKD. The V and J ends lost 5 bases and 2 bases respectively, with 27 bases between them. The CDR3 sequence is 19 residues long. Using immunoSEQ multiplex PCR, the repertoire was profiled, and TCRdb retains in-frame clones only, with some absent. The table has millions of clones, over 85% seen once; the top ten hold about 0.13%. Regarding this clone: Its antigen remains unknown.

The sequencing input was naive CD4+ T cells sorted from blood. Subset here: CD45RA+ positively selected. This chain links TRBV10-3 with TRBJ2-5; D possibly corresponds to TRBD2 (6 bases). This TCR came from a man aged 18 to 29 in good health. The CDR3 sequence is CAISISGPLIRGWQETQYF. CDR3 in DNA: TGTGCCATCAGTATTTCCGGGCCCCTAATTCGGGGGTGGCAAGAGACCCAGTACTTC.